What follows is one TCR beta chain and its context. What it binds is not known. The data derive from a study of post-analysis software for immune sequencing data. Overall study context: Disease trajectories encompassed relapsing-remitting, secondary progressive and progressive-relapsing multiple sclerosis.

The study's findings and limits: Versus controls, multiple sclerosis patients showed significantly lower diversity (normalized Chao1).

Every TCR beta cDNA library bore unique molecular identifiers. Some 500,000 cDNA molecules were obtained per 1 to 10 million input T cells. From the PCR reads, TCRdb called clonotypes with MiXCR, one entry per CDR3 protein. The profile shows 500,000 to 600,000 distinct CDR3 sequences, 44% of them singletons. The sample was blood. This receptor was obtained from a girl aged 5-17 years with multiple sclerosis.

The CDR3 nucleotides read TGCGCCAGCAGCTTGGAGGGTCTAGCGGACACAGATACGCAGTATTTT. This translates into CASSLEGLADTDTQYF. The chain joins TRBV5-1 to TRBJ2-3; 7 bases agree with TRBD2. This CDR3 contains 16 residues. Germline V CDR1 and CDR2: SGHRS, YFSETQ. V shed 0 bases, J shed 2 bases, and the junction held 6 bases outside the gene matches.